These 19 T cell receptor beta chains came from one sample sequenced in a study of T cell responses to AZD1222 COVID-19 vaccine. Using immunoSEQ multiplex PCR, the repertoire was profiled, and TCRdb retains in-frame clones only, with some absent. Of 130,000 to 150,000 clones listed, around 89% were seen once; the top ten hold approximately 1.5%. The starting material was peripheral blood, obtained on day 0 of AZD1222 vaccination. The receptor source for this set is an adult in good health.

The J gene is TRBJ2-7, the V gene TRBV4-2, with D perhaps being TRBD1 or TRBD2 (5 bases each). The CDR3 length is 14 residues. Germline CDR1 LGHNA, CDR2 YNFKEQ. V was shortened by 3 bases and J by 4 bases, with 13 bases between the two germline ends. The chain's CDR3 is CASSHPGLPYEQYF. CDR3 in DNA: TGTGCCAGCAGCCACCCGGGGCTCCCTTACGAGCAGTACTTC.

V and J are TRBV5-6 and TRBJ1-4; 7 bases match TRBD1. J lost 5 bases, V lost 4 bases, and 5 bases had no gene match. Germline CDR1 and CDR2: SGHDT and YYEEEE. CDR3 length: 14 residues. The CDR3 DNA sequence: TGTGCCAGCAGCCTGGGACAGATAAATGAAAAACTGTTTTTT. It yields the protein CASSLGQINEKLFF.

The chain recombines TRBV5-5 with TRBJ1-1; 10 nucleotides match TRBD1. The CDR3 extends over 17 amino acids. Germline assignment: CDR1 SGHKS and CDR2 YYEKEE (reference sequence). V lost 2 bases and J lost 0; bases outside the gene matches: 7. The CDR3 DNA follows: TGTGCCAGCAGCTTATATTGGACAGGGGGAATGAACACTGAAGCTTTCTTT. Encoded protein: CASSLYWTGGMNTEAFF. The entire variable domain, with the rest obtained from reference TRBV5-5 and TRBJ1-1, is as follows: DAGVTQSPTHLIKTRGQQVTLRCSPISGHKSVSWYQQVLGQGPQFIFQYYEKEERGRGNFPDRFSARQFPNYSSELNVNALLLGDSALYLCASSLYWTGGMNTEAFFGQGTRLTVV.

J is TRBJ2-3 and V is TRBV29-1; D remains ambiguous. CDR3 length: 12 amino acids. CDR1 and CDR2 (germline): SQVTM, ANQGSEA. The V end was cut by 4 bases, the J end by 3 bases, with 8 bases between. Here the CDR3 DNA reads TGCAGCGTTGTATCTAGAACAGATACGCAGTATTTT. Protein: CSVVSRTDTQYF.

This clone was counted only a few times. The rearrangement uses TRBV6-5 and TRBJ1-6, with TRBD1 matching over 7 bases. The CDR3 extends over 14 amino acids. V trimming: 9 bases; J trimming: 14 bases; junction bases outside the gene matches: 16. The germline V gene encodes CDR1 MNHEY and CDR2 SVGAGI. The DNA for the CDR3 is TGTGCCAGTTCAGCCGGGACAGCTAGTCTAACCCTCCACTTT. Its translation: CASSAGTASLTLHF.

The chain combines TRBV12-3 or TRBV12-4 with TRBJ1-4; D is perhaps TRBD1 (5 bases). The CDR3 is made up of 13 amino acids. Trimming left V 3 bases short and J 5 bases short, with 7 bases between. CDR3 bases: TGTGCCAGCAGTTTTCGGGGGAATGAAAAACTGTTTTTT. Its translation is CASSFRGNEKLFF.

The chain is built from TRBV9 and TRBJ1-1, with D unclear. The CDR3 contains 12 residues. V was trimmed by 3 bases and J by 1 base, leaving 4 bases between them. Germline CDR1 reads SGDLS; CDR2 reads YYNGEE. CDR3 sequence: CASSDWNTEAFF. The CDR3 DNA is TGTGCCAGCAGCGATTGGAACACTGAAGCTTTCTTT.

V usage is TRBV14 and J usage is TRBJ2-3, with 8 bases aligning to TRBD2. CDR3 size: 16 residues. Looked up from germline, CDR1 is SGHDN and CDR2 is FVKESK. Trimming cost V 4 bases and J 6 bases; bases outside gene matches: 12. Written as DNA, the CDR3 is TGTGCCAGCAGCCTTCAAGCGGGGGCTAGAGGGGATACGCAGTATTTT. Translated, it gives CASSLQAGARGDTQYF.

The J gene is TRBJ1-1, the V gene TRBV28; the match to TRBD1 covers 9 bases. This CDR3 is 12 amino acids long. V was clipped by 8 bases and J by 6 bases; unmatched bases: 4. Per the germline V gene, CDR1 is MDHEN and CDR2 is SYDVKM. The CDR3 reads CASQQGAAEAFF. CDR3 nucleotide sequence: TGTGCCAGCCAACAGGGGGCCGCTGAAGCTTTCTTT. The variable domain in full, with the rest retrieved from reference TRBV28 and TRBJ1-1, is DVKVTQSSRYLVKRTGEKVFLECVQDMDHENMFWYRQDPGLGLRLIYFSYDVKMKEKGDIPEGYSVSREKKERFSLILESASTNQTSMYLCASQQGAAEAFFGQGTRLTVV.

This chain joins TRBV2 and TRBJ2-7; 12 bases are shared with TRBD2. This CDR3 is built from 16 residues. Trimming at V came to 6 bases and at J to 0 bases, leaving 6 bases not matched to a gene. CDR1 and CDR2 from the germline V gene are SNHLY and FYNNEI. The CDR3 here is CASRRLAGGTSYEQYF. In DNA, the CDR3 is TGTGCCAGCAGACGGCTAGCGGGGGGGACCTCCTACGAGCAGTACTTC.

This clone showed up just once. V gene TRBV5-1 combines with J gene TRBJ2-1; 11 positions match TRBD2. Per the germline V gene, CDR1 is SGHRS and CDR2 is YFSETQ. The CDR3 length is 17 residues. After removal of 4 bases from V and 5 bases from J, the junction contained 11 bases not matched to a gene. The CDR3 reads CASSQKTSGAKNNEQFF. CDR3 sequence (DNA): TGCGCCAGCAGCCAAAAGACTAGCGGGGCGAAAAACAATGAGCAGTTCTTC.

This chain connects TRBV4-1 to TRBJ1-5, with no clear D. The ends were cut back, 0 bases at V and 4 bases at J, with 10 bases in the middle. CDR1 and CDR2 from the germline V gene are MGHRA and YSYEKL. This CDR3 comprises 15 residues. The CDR3 is CASSQEPAANQPQHF. CDR3 bases: TGCGCCAGCAGCCAAGAACCCGCGGCGAATCAGCCCCAGCATTTT.

This chain uses TRBV9 with TRBJ2-4, with 7 positions matching TRBD1. Germline V gives CDR1 SGDLS, CDR2 YYNGEE. The CDR3 is made up of 19 amino acids. J was trimmed by 0 bases and V by 0 bases; bases with no gene match: 12. CDR3 bases: TGTGCCAGCAGCGTAGGGGGGTCAGGGGGAACGATAGCCAAAAACATTCAGTACTTC. It encodes CASSVGGSGGTIAKNIQYF.

The chain combines TRBV7-2 with TRBJ2-2, with D possibly being TRBD1 (7 bases). Looked up from germline, CDR1 is SGHTA and CDR2 is FQGNSA. This CDR3 spans 16 amino acids. The V and J ends lost 5 bases and 0 bases respectively, with 13 bases between them. The CDR3 sequence is CASSLGGTANTGELFF. CDR3 DNA sequence: TGTGCCAGCAGCCTGGGCGGGACAGCGAACACCGGGGAGCTGTTTTTT.

The rearrangement links TRBV9 to TRBJ2-3; maybe TRBD2 (5 bases). Germline values: CDR1 SGDLS, CDR2 YYNGEE. Trimming took off 1 base at V and 4 bases at J, with 10 bases between the two ends. The CDR3 has 14 amino acids. The CDR3 is CASSVHTRADTQYF. The CDR3 nucleotides read TGTGCCAGCAGCGTACATACGCGGGCAGATACGCAGTATTTT.

V and J are TRBV5-6 and TRBJ2-3; a possible D gene is TRBD2 (5 bases). Between the trimmed V and J ends, which lost 0 bases and 2 bases, there was a span of 13 bases. Germline CDR1 is SGHDT and CDR2 is YYEEEE. The CDR3 totals 16 residues. This CDR3 reads CASSLVGGAHTDTQYF. In nucleotides, the CDR3 is TGTGCCAGCAGCTTGGTAGGAGGAGCACACACAGATACGCAGTATTTT.

The chain links TRBV6-5 to TRBJ1-4; TRBD1 agrees at 7 bases. V trimming: 5 bases; J trimming: 8 bases; junction bases outside the gene matches: 8. CDR1 is MNHEY, CDR2 SVGAGI, per germline. The CDR3 consists of 14 residues. The CDR3 DNA reads as TGTGCCAGCAGTCCGCGACAGGGTTGGGAAAAACTGTTTTTT. Translation: CASSPRQGWEKLFF.

This clone was counted between two and nine times. The gene calls are TRBV19 and TRBJ2-7; unclear D gene. V lost 3 bases and J lost 3, with 9 bases in between. The CDR3 is 13 residues long. From germline, CDR1 is LNHDA and CDR2 SQIVND (reference sequence). In DNA form, the CDR3 reads TGTGCCAGTAGTATTGGTCAATTCTACGAGCAGTACTTC. It encodes CASSIGQFYEQYF.

The rearrangement links TRBV7-9 to TRBJ1-2; D unclear. The V and J ends lost 4 bases and 8 bases respectively, with 20 bases between them. The length of the CDR3 is 15 residues. Germline V CDR1 and CDR2: SEHNR, FQNEAQ (reference sequence). The CDR3 loop reads CASSSPYESIEGYTF. DNA of the CDR3: TGTGCCAGCAGCTCCCCTTACGAGTCGATAGAAGGCTACACCTTC.